This T cell receptor beta chain comes out of a study of blood T cell repertoires in COVID-19 (dated by TCRdb to the early 2020s). About the study as a whole: Samples covering the acute and convalescent phases of COVID-19 were provided by collaborators in the United States, Italy and Spain. The material from the prospective study consisted of cDNA or gDNA derived from T cells, B-cell-depleted T cells, or PBMCs. Deeply sampled blood TCRbeta repertoires from subjects exposed to, actively infected with, or recovered from COVID-19 were included in the dataset. The repertoires were made available in a free public database intended to serve as a resource for research on the immune response to SARS-CoV-2. The samples were drawn from the first 160 participants of the ongoing ImmuneRACE study and from 1,254 subjects provided by 6 global collaborators. A de-identified subject ID, COVID-19 status, age in years and sex were almost always included in the sample metadata. Where available, HLA class I and class II types were taken from metadata supplied by the sample provider and were not determined by assay-based typing. The paper as a whole reports these results and caveats: The quantity of clinical and demographic metadata differed by source and by participant and was supplied without curation.

A word on this clone: The specificity of this receptor is unknown. No quality values exist for individual bases; no much larger clone is one base distant.

The immunoSEQ Assay, a bias-controlled multiplex PCR, was used to amplify TCRbeta CDR3 regions from genomic DNA. On the authors' methods: The number of nucleated cells in each sample was estimated from the amplification of reference gene primers within the assay. Sequence reads were collapsed and filtered to measure the absolute abundance of every unique TCRbeta CDR3 rearrangement. For each sample, productive Simpson clonality was calculated as the square root of Simpson's diversity index across productive rearrangements. The clones in this table, taken by TCRdb from immuneACCESS, are in-frame only. Not every clone is retained; where verified, under half of the shortfall comes from an unresolved V gene, and the cause of the rest is unknown. V and J calls and clone size are given by that table; D and trimming were obtained from the DNA. Here the sample has 150,000 to 200,000 clones; around 82% occur a single time. The ten largest clones represent roughly 5.2% of the sample.

In the prospective study, participants were roughly 18 to 89 years old, resided in around 25 geographic areas of the United States, and were enrolled through a virtual design. To assign participants to cohorts, the prospective study relied on clinical history that participants themselves reported in a screening survey and a study questionnaire. In the prospective study, whole blood, serum and a nasopharyngeal or oropharyngeal swab were collected from each participant by mobile phlebotomists. Over an approximately two-month period, participants in the prospective study had the option of providing additional blood draws and questionnaires. Prospective study blood samples were shipped either frozen or at room temperature before DNA extraction. Clipping removes 4 bases from V and 5 bases from J, with 19 as the unmatched junction base count. As encoded in the germline V gene, CDR1 is MNHEY while CDR2 is SVGEGT. CDR3 length: 19 amino acids, cysteine to phenylalanine. The only DNA kept is the CDR3, 57 bases in frame from the first base.

Sequenced material: PBMCs or T cells enriched from blood (not recorded which). The chain couples TRBV6-2 or TRBV6-3 to TRBJ2-1; 8 junctional bases match TRBD2. This clonotype was obtained from an older woman with acute COVID-19. The nucleotide sequence reads as follows: TGTGCCAGCAGTTCAGGGGCCGCATTCACTAGCGGTCGGGACAATGAGCAGTTCTTC. It translates as CASSSGAAFTSGRDNEQFF.